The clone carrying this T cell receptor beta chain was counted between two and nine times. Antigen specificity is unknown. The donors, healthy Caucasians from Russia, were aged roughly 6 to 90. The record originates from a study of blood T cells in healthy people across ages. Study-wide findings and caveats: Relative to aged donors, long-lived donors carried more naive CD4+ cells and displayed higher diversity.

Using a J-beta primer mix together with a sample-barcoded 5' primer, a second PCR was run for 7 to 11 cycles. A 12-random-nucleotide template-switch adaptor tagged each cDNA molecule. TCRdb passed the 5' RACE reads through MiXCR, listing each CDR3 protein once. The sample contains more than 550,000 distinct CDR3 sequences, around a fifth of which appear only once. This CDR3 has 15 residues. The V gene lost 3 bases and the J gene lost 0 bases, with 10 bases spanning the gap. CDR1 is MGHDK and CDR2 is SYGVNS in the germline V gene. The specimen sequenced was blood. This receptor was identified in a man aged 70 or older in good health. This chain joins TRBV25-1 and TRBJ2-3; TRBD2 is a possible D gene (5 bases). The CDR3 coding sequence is TGTGCCAGCAGTGAGCGGGTTACGAGCACAGATACGCAGTATTTT. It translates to CASSERVTSTDTQYF.